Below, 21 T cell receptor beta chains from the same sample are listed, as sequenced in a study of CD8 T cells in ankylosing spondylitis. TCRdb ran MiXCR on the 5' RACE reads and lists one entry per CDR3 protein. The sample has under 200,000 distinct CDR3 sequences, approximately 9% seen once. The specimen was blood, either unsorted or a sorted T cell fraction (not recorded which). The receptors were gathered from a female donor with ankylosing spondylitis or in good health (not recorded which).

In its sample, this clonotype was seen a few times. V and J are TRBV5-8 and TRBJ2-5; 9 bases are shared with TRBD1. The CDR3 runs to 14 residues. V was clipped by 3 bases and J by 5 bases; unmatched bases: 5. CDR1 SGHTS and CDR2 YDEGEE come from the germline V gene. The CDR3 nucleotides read TGTGCCAGCAGCTCCGGACAGGGGATGGAGACCCAGTACTTC. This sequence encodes CASSSGQGMETQYF. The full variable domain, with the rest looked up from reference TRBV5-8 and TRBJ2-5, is EAGVTQSPTHLIKTRGQQATLRCSPISGHTSVYWYQQALGLGLQFLLWYDEGEERNRGNFPPRFSGRQFPNYSSELNVNALELEDSALYLCASSSGQGMETQYFGPGTRLLVL.

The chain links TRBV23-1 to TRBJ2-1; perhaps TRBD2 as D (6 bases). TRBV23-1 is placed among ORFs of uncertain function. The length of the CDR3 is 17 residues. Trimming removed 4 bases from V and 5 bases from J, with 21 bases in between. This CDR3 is CASSPGGHEGENNEQFF. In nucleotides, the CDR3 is TGCGCCAGCAGTCCCGGAGGGCACGAGGGAGAAAACAATGAGCAGTTCTTC.

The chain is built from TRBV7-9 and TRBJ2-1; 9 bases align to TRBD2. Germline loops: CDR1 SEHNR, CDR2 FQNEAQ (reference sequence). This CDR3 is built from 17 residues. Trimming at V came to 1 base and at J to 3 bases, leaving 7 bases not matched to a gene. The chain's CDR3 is CASSLGTSDTFYNEQFF. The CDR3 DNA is TGTGCCAGCAGCTTAGGGACTAGCGACACTTTCTACAATGAGCAGTTCTTC.

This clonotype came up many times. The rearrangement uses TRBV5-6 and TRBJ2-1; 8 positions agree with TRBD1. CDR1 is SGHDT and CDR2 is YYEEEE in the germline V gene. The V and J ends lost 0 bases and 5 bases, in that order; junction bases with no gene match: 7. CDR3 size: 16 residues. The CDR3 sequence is CASSLAGRGLNNEQFF. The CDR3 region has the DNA TGTGCCAGCAGCTTGGCCGGCAGGGGGCTTAACAATGAGCAGTTCTTC.

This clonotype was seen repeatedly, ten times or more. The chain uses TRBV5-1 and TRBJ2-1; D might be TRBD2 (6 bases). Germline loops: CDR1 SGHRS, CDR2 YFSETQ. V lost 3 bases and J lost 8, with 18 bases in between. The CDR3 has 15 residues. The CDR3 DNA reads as TGCGCCAGCAGCTCCGGGAGCAGCCTGGTATATGAGCAGTTCTTC. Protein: CASSSGSSLVYEQFF. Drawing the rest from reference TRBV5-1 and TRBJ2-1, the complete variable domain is KAGVTQTPRYLIKTRGQQVTLSCSPISGHRSVSWYQQTPGQGLQFLFEYFSETQRNKGNFPGRFSGRQFSNSRSEMNVSTLELGDSALYLCASSSGSSLVYEQFFGPGTRLTVL.

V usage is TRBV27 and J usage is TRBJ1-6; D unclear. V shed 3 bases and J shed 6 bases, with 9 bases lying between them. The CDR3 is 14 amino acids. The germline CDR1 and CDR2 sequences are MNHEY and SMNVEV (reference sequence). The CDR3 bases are TGTGCCAGCAGTTTTGGTGCGCCTAATTCACCCCTCCACTTT. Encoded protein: CASSFGAPNSPLHF.

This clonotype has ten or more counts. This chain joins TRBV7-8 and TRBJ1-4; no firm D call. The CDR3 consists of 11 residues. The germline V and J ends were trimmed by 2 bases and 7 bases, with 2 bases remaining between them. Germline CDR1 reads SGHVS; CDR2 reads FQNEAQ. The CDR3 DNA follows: TGTGCCAGCAGCTTACTTGAAAAACTGTTTTTT. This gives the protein CASSLLEKLFF.

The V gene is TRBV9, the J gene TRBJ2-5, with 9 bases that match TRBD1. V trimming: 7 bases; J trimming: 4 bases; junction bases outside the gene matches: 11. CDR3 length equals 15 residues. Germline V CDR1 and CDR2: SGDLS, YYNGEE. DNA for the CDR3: TGTGCCAGCGGGGAGACAGGGGGATCGGGAGAGACCCAGTACTTC. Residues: CASGETGGSGETQYF.

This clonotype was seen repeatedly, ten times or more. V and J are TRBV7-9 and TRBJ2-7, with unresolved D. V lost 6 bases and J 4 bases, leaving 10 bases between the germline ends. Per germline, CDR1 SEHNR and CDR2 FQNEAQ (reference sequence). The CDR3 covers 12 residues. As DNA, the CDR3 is TGTGCCAGCAGTTTAACGGGTTACGAGCAGTACTTC. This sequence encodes CASSLTGYEQYF. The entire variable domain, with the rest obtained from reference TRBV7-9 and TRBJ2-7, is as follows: DTGVSQNPRHKITKRGQNVTFRCDPISEHNRLYWYRQTLGQGPEFLTYFQNEAQLEKSRLLSDRFSAERPKGSFSTLEIQRTEQGDSAMYLCASSLTGYEQYFGPGTRLTVT.

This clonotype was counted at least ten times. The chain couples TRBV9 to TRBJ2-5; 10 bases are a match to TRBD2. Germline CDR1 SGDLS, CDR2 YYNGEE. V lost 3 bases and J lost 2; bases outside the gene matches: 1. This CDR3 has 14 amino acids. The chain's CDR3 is CASSAAGGQETQYF. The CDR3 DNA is TGTGCCAGCAGCGCAGCGGGAGGGCAAGAGACCCAGTACTTC.

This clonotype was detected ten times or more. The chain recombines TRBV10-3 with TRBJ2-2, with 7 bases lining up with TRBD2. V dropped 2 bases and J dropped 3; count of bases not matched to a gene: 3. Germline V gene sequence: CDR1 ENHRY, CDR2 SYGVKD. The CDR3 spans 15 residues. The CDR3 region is CAISEPREDTGELFF. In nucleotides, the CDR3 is TGTGCCATCAGTGAGCCCCGGGAGGACACCGGGGAGCTGTTTTTT.

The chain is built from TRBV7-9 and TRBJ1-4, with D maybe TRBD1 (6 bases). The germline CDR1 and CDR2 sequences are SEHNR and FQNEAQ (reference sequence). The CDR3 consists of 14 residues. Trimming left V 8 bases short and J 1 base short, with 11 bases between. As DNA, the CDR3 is TGTGCCAGCCGAGGGACACAAACTAATGAAAAACTGTTTTTT. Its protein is CASRGTQTNEKLFF. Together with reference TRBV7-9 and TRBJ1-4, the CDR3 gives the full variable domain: DTGVSQNPRHKITKRGQNVTFRCDPISEHNRLYWYRQTLGQGPEFLTYFQNEAQLEKSRLLSDRFSAERPKGSFSTLEIQRTEQGDSAMYLCASRGTQTNEKLFFGSGTQLSVL.

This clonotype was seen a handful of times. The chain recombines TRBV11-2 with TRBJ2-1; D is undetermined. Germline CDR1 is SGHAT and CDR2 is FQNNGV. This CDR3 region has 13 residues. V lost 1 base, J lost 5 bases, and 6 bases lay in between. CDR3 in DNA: TGTGCCAGCAGCTTAGGGACCCACAATGAGCAGTTCTTC. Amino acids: CASSLGTHNEQFF.

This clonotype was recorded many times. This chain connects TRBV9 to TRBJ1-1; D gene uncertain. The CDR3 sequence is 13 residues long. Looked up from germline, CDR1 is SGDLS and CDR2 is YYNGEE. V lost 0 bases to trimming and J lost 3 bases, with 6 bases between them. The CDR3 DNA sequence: TGTGCCAGCAGCGTAGATGGGGACACTGAAGCTTTCTTT. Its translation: CASSVDGDTEAFF.

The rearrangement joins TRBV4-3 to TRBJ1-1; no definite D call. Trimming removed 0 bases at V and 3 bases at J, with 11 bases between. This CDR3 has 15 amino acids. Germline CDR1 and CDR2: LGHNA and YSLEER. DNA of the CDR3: TGCGCCAGCAGCCAAGATGAGGGTTTTGACACTGAAGCTTTCTTT. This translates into CASSQDEGFDTEAFF.

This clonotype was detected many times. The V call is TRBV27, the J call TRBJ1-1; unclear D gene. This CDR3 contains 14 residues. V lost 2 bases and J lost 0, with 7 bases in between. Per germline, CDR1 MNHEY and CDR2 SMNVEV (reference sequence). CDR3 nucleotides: TGTGCCAGCAGTTTAAGACGGATGAACACTGAAGCTTTCTTT. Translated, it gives CASSLRRMNTEAFF.

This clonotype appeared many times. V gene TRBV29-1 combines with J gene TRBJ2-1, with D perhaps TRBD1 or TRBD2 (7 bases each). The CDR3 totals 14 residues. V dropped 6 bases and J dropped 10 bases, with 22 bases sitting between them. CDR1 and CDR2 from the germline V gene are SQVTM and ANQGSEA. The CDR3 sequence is CSVEYLTGEGEQFF. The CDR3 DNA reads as TGCAGCGTGGAATACCTAACAGGGGAGGGAGAGCAGTTCTTC.

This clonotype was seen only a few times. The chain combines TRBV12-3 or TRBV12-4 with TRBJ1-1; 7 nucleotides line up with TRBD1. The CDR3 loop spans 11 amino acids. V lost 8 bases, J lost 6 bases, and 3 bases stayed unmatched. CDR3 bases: TGTGCCAGCTCAGACAGGGCTGAAGCTTTCTTT. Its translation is CASSDRAEAFF.

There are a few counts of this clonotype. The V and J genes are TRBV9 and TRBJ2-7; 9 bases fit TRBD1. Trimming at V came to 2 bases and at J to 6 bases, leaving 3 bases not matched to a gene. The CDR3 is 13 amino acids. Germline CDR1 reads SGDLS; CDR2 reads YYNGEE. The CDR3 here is CASSVRTGAEQYF. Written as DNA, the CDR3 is TGTGCCAGCAGCGTCCGGACAGGGGCCGAGCAGTACTTC.

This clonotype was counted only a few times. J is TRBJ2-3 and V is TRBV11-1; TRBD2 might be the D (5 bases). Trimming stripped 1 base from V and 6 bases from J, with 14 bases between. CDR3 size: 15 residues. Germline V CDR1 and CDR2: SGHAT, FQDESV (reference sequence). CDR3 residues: CASSLGTGVRDTQYF. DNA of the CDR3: TGTGCCAGCAGCTTAGGGACCGGGGTCCGGGATACGCAGTATTTT.

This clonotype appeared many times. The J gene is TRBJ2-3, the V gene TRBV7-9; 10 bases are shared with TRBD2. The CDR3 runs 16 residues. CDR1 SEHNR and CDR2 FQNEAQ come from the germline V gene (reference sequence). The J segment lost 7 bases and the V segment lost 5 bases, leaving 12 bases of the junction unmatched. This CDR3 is CASSHGASGSFHTQYF. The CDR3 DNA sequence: TGTGCCAGCAGCCACGGGGCTAGCGGGAGTTTCCATACGCAGTATTTT.